Detailed here is one TCR beta chain. Per germline, CDR1 SGHNT and CDR2 YYREEE (reference sequence). The CDR3 is made up of 16 amino acids. Trimming shortened V by 4 bases and J by 7 bases, and 23 bases separated the two germline ends. The data were obtained in a study of multiple sclerosis patients with progressive multifocal leukoencephalopathy. Measured with immunoSEQ multiplex PCR; TCRdb has only the in-frame clones, and not every one. The sample consists of 24,000 or so clones, roughly 90% of them appearing once. As to time point: 12 to 13 months of natalizumab therapy. At 6 months of natalizumab came T1, and at 12 months came T2.

The source material was PBMCs, sampled from a patient treated with natalizumab. The receptor comes from a man aged 30 to 45 with multiple sclerosis. The chain is built from TRBV5-4 and TRBJ1-1; D uncertain. In DNA form, the CDR3 reads TGTGCCAGCAGCCCCCAGACAAACTCACCACGGGGTGAAGCTTTCTTT. Translated: CASSPQTNSPRGEAFF.